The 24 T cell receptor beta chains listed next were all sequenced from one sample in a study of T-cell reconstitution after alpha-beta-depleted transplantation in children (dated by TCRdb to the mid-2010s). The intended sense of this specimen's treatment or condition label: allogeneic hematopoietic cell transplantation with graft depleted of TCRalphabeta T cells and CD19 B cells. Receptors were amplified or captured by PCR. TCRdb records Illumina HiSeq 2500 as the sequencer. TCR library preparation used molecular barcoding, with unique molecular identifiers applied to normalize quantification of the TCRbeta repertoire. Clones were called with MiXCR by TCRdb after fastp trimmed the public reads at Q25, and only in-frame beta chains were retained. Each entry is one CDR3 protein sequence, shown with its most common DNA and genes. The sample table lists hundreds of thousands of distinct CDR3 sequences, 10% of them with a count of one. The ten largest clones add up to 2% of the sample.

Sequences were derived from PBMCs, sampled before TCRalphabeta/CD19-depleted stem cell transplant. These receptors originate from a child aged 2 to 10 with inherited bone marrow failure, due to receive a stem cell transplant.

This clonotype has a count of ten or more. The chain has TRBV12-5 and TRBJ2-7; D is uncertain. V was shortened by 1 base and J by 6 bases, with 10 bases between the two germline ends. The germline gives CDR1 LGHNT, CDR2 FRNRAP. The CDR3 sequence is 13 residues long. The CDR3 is CASGLDPPGEQYF. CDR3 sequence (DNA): TGTGCTAGTGGTTTGGACCCCCCGGGCGAGCAGTACTTC.

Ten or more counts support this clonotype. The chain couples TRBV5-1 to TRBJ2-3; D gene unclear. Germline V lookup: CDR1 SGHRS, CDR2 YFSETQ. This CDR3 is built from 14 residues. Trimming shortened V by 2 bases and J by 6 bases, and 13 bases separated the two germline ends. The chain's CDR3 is CASSFEGQPDTQYF. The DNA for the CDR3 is TGCGCCAGCAGCTTCGAAGGCCAACCGGATACGCAGTATTTT.

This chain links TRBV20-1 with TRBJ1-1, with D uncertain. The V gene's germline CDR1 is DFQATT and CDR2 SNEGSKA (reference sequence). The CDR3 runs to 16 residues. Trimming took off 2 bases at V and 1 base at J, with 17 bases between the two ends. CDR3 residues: CSARSPTLTTNTEAFF. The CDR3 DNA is TGCAGTGCTAGATCCCCCACCTTGACAACGAACACTGAAGCTTTCTTT.

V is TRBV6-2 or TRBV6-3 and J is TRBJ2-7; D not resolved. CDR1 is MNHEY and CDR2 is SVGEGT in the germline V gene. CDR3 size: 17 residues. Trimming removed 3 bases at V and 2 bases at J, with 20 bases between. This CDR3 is CASSYRLSEEFPYEQYF. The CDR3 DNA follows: TGTGCCAGCAGTTATCGGCTATCCGAGGAGTTCCCCTACGAGCAGTACTTC.

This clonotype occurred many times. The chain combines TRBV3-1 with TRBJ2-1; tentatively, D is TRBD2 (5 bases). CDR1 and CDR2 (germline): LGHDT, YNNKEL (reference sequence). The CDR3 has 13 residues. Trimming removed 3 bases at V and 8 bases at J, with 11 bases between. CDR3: CASSQEDRDEQFF. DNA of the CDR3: TGTGCCAGCAGCCAGGAGGATAGGGATGAGCAGTTCTTC.

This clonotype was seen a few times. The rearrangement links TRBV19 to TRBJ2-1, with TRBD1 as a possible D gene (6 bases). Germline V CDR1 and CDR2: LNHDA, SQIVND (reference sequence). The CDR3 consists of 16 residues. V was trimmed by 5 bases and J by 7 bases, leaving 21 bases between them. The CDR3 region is CASSPRTDLERNEQFF. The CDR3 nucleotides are TGTGCCAGTAGTCCCCGGACAGATTTAGAAAGGAATGAGCAGTTCTTC. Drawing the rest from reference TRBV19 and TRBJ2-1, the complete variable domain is DGGITQSPKYLFRKEGQNVTLSCEQNLNHDAMYWYRQDPGQGLRLIYYSQIVNDFQKGDIAEGYSVSREKKESFPLTVTSAQKNPTAFYLCASSPRTDLERNEQFFGPGTRLTVL.

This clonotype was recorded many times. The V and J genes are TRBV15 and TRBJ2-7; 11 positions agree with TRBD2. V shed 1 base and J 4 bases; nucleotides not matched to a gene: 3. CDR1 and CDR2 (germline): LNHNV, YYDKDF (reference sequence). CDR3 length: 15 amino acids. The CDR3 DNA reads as TGTGCCACCAGCAGAGGTGCTAGCGGGGGGTACGAGCAGTACTTC. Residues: CATSRGASGGYEQYF. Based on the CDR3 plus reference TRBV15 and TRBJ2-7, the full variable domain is DAMVIQNPRYQVTQFGKPVTLSCSQTLNHNVMYWYQQKSSQAPKLLFHYYDKDFNNEADTPDNFQSRRPNTSFCFLDIRSPGLGDTAMYLCATSRGASGGYEQYFGPGTRLTVT.

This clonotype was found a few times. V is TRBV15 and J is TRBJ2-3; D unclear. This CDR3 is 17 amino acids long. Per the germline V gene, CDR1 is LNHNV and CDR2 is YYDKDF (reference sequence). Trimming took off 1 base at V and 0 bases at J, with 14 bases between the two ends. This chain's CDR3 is CATSRAGRSLSTDTQYF. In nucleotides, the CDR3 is TGTGCCACCAGCAGAGCCGGAAGAAGTCTAAGCACAGATACGCAGTATTTT.

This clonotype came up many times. The CDR3 here is CSARVRGATGELFF. The DNA for the CDR3 is TGCAGTGCTAGAGTCCGGGGGGCCACCGGGGAGCTGTTTTTT. V is TRBV20-1 and J is TRBJ2-2; perhaps TRBD2 as D (7 bases). CDR1 is DFQATT, CDR2 SNEGSKA, per germline (reference sequence). The CDR3 covers 14 residues. V lost 1 base to trimming and J lost 4 bases, with 10 bases between them.

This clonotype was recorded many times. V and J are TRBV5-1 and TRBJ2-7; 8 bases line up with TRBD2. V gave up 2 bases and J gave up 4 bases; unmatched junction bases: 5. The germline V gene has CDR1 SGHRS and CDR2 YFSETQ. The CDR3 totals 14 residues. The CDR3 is CASSFSGVTYEQYF. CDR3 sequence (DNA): TGCGCCAGCAGCTTTAGCGGGGTGACGTACGAGCAGTACTTC.

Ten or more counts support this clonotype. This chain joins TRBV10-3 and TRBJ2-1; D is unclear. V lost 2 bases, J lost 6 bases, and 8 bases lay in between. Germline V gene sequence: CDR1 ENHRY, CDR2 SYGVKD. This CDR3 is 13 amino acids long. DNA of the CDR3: TGTGCCATCAGTGAGAGGGCAGGCAATGAGCAGTTCTTC. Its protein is CAISERAGNEQFF.

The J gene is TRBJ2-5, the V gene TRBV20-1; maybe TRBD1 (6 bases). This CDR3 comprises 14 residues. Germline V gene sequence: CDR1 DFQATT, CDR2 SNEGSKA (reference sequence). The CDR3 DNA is TGCAGCTTAAGCGAGGGGCAGGGGATGGAGACCCAGTACTTC. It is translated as CSLSEGQGMETQYF.

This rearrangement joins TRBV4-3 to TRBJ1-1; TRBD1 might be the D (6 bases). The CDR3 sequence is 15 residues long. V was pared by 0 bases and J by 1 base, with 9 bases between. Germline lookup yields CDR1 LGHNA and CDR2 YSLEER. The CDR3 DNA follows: TGCGCCAGCAGCCAAGATAGGACAGCGAACACTGAAGCTTTCTTT. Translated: CASSQDRTANTEAFF.

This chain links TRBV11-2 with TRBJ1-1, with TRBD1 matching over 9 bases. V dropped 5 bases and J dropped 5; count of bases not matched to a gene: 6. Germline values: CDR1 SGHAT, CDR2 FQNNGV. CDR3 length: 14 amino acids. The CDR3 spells CASSAGTGITEAFF. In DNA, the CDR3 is TGTGCCAGCAGCGCCGGGACAGGGATAACTGAAGCTTTCTTT.

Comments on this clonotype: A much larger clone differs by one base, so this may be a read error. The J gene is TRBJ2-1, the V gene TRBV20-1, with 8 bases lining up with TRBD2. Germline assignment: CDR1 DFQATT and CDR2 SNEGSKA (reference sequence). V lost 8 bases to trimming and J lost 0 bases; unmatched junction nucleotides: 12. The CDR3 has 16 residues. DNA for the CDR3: TGCAGTACTATGGCCTTAGCGGGGAGCTCCTACAATGAGCAGTTCTTC. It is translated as CSTMALAGSSYNEQFF.

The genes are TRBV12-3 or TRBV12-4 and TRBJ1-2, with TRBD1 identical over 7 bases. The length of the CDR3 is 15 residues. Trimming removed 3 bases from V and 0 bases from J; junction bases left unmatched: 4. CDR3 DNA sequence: TGTGCCAGCAGTTTCGGGACAGTCGCTAACTATGGCTACACCTTC. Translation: CASSFGTVANYGYTF.

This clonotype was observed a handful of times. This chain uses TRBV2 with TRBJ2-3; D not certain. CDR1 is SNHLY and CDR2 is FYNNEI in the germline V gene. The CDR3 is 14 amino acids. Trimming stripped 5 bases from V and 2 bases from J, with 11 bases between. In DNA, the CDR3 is TGTGCCAGCAGTCCGGAACTCCTCACAGATACGCAGTATTTT. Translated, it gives CASSPELLTDTQYF.

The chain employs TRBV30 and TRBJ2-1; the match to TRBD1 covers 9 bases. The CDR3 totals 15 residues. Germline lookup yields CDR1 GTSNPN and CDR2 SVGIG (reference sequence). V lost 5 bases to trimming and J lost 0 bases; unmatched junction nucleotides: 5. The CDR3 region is CAWDRGGGSYNEQFF. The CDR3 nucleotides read TGTGCCTGGGACAGGGGGGGAGGCTCCTACAATGAGCAGTTCTTC.

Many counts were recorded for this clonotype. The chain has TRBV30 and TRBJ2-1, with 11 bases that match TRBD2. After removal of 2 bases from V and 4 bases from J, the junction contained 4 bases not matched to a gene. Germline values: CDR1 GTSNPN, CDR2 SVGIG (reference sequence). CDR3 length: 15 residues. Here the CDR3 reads CAWSPGTSGYNEQFF. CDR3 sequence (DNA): TGTGCCTGGAGTCCCGGGACTAGCGGATACAATGAGCAGTTCTTC.

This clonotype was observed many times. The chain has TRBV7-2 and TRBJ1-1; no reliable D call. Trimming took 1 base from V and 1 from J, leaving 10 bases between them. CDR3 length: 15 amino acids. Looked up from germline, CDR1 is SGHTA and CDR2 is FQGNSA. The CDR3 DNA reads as TGTGCCAGCAGCTTAGAAGCAGAAACGAACACTGAAGCTTTCTTT. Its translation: CASSLEAETNTEAFF.

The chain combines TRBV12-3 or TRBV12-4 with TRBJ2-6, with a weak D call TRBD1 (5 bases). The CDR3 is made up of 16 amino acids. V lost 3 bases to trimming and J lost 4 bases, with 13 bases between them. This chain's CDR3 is CASSFDQGSGANVLTF. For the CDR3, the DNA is TGTGCCAGCAGTTTTGACCAGGGATCCGGGGCCAACGTCCTGACTTTC.

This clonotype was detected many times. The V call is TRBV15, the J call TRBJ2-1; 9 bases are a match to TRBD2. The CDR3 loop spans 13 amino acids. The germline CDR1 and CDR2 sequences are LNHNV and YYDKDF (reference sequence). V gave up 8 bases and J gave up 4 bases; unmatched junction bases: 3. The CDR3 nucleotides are TGTGCCACCCGGACTAGCGATTACAATGAGCAGTTCTTC. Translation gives CATRTSDYNEQFF.

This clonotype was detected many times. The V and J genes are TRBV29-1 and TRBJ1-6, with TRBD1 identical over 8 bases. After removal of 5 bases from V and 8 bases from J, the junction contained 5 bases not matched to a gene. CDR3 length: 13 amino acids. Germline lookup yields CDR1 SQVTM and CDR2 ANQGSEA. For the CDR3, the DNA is TGCAGCGTTTCAGGGGGCTCGGATTCACCCCTCCACTTT. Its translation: CSVSGGSDSPLHF.

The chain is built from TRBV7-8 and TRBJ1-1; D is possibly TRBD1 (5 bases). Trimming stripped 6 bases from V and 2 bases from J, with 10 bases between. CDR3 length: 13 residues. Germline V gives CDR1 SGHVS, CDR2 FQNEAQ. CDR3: CASSRQQNTEAFF. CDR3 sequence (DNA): TGTGCCAGCAGTCGACAGCAAAACACTGAAGCTTTCTTT. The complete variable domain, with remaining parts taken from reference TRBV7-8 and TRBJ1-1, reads GAGVSQSPRYKVAKRGQDVALRCDPISGHVSLFWYQQALGQGPEFLTYFQNEAQLDKSGLPSDRFFAERPEGSVSTLKIQRTQQEDSAVYLCASSRQQNTEAFFGQGTRLTVV.